This T cell receptor (beta chain) was captured by sequencing in a study of tumor and adjacent non-tumor tissue in lung cancer. For the study at large: The patients, some ten men and roughly 5 women, were roughly 31 to 85 with stage I to III disease. Overall study findings and caveats: Normal lung showed higher cumulative top 100 clone frequency than tumor. Shorter survival was associated with higher TCR diversity in tumors. Tumor tissue had significantly higher TCR diversity than normal lung.

TCRbeta libraries were built with three rounds of nested PCR, modified from ARM-PCR. In TCRdb, the multiplex PCR reads were re-called with MiXCR into one record per CDR3 protein. In the table there are roughly 43,000 distinct CDR3 sequences, around three fifths of which are singletons. The template was RNA from unsorted bulk tissue. This non-tumor lung sample came from over 3 cm beyond the tumor edge. The length of the CDR3 is 15 residues. Per the germline V gene, CDR1 is DFQATT and CDR2 is SNEGSKA (reference sequence). A note on this clonotype: Its antigen is still unknown. An end of the junction differs from the germline gene, which may be a read error.

The source is a man aged 50 to 60 with non-small cell lung cancer. The sequenced sample was distant non-tumor lung tissue. The J gene is TRBJ2-1, the V gene TRBV20-1; TRBD2 aligns across 9 bases. In DNA form, the CDR3 reads TGTAGTGCTAGAGGGGCTAGCGGGGAGAGGGATGAGCAGTTCTTC. As protein: CSARGASGERDEQFF.